These 28 T cell receptor beta chains share one sample of origin, sequenced in a study of shared clonotypes between healthy human individuals. Profiled with immunoSEQ multiplex PCR; TCRdb holds only in-frame clones, not every one. The sample has about 2.4 million clones, more than 85% seen once. Sample: naive CD4+ T cells from PBMCs. Regarding subset: CD45RA+ positively selected. These receptors all stem from a man between 18 and 29 years old in good health. Some clones in this sample may be carry-over from other donors' samples.

The rearrangement joins TRBV9 to TRBJ2-3, with 8 bases identical to TRBD2. With V trimmed by 3 bases and J by 8 bases, 14 bases remained unmatched. The CDR3 has 16 amino acids. In germline, CDR1 is SGDLS, CDR2 YYNGEE. This CDR3 reads CASSAGGLAGLGTQYF. The CDR3 nucleotides read TGTGCCAGCAGCGCCGGAGGGCTAGCGGGTTTGGGTACGCAGTATTTT.

A single count supports this clone. The J gene is TRBJ2-6, the V gene TRBV28; D is perhaps TRBD2 (6 bases). Trimming removed 7 bases at V and 4 bases at J, with 14 bases between. The CDR3 covers 15 residues. CDR1 MDHEN and CDR2 SYDVKM come from the germline V gene. The CDR3 DNA reads as TGTGCCAGCACCTTGGGAGGCACCGGGGCCAACGTCCTGACTTTC. Translated, it gives CASTLGGTGANVLTF.

The J gene is TRBJ1-5, the V gene TRBV9, with 8 nucleotides matching TRBD1. Germline V lookup: CDR1 SGDLS, CDR2 YYNGEE. There are 15 residues in the CDR3. The V gene end was trimmed by 0 bases and the J gene end by 5 bases; junction bases not matched to a gene: 4. Here the CDR3 DNA reads TGTGCCAGCAGCGTAGCTGGACAGGGTGATCAGCCCCAGCATTTT. Translation: CASSVAGQGDQPQHF.

The V gene is TRBV18, the J gene TRBJ2-2; 7 positions match TRBD1. J was trimmed by 7 bases and V by 4 bases; bases with no gene match: 9. The CDR3 contains 15 residues. Germline lookup yields CDR1 KGHSH and CDR2 LQKENI. Here the CDR3 DNA reads TGTGCCAGCTCACGTACGGGGACAGAAGGCGGGGAGCTGTTTTTT. Protein sequence: CASSRTGTEGGELFF.

The V and J genes are TRBV5-6 and TRBJ2-7; tentatively, D is TRBD2 (6 bases). This CDR3 is built from 15 residues. Trimming left V 1 base short and J 5 bases short, with 16 bases between. Germline CDR1 reads SGHDT; CDR2 reads YYEEEE. CDR3 coding DNA: TGTGCCAGCAGCTTGCCCGGGAGATTTGGGCACGAGCAGTACTTC. Translated: CASSLPGRFGHEQYF.

Details on this clone: Other DNA variants within this sample encode the same CDR3. V is TRBV27 and J is TRBJ2-2; D assignment may be TRBD1 or TRBD2 (5 bases each). The germline gives CDR1 MNHEY, CDR2 SMNVEV (reference sequence). This CDR3 is 12 amino acids long. Trimming left V 6 bases short and J 5 bases short, with 7 bases between. In DNA form, the CDR3 reads TGTGCCAGCAGGAGGGGAACCGGGGAGCTGTTTTTT. Its translation is CASRRGTGELFF.

The CDR3 here is CASSKATRAGARNEQFF. The CDR3 coding sequence is TGTGCCAGCAGCAAAGCCACCCGGGCGGGAGCTCGCAATGAGCAGTTCTTC. The V and J genes are TRBV21-1 and TRBJ2-1; the table names TRBD2, a call not compared with the DNA. TRBV21-1 counts as a pseudogene. CDR3 length: 17 residues.

This clone came up once. The V and J genes are TRBV27 and TRBJ2-7; the match to TRBD2 covers 8 bases. The CDR3 covers 16 residues. Trimming cost V 2 bases and J 4 bases; bases outside gene matches: 10. Per the germline V gene, CDR1 is MNHEY and CDR2 is SMNVEV (reference sequence). The CDR3 coding sequence is TGTGCCAGCAGTTTACTAAGCAGCGGGAGTTTGTACGAGCAGTACTTC. Protein: CASSLLSSGSLYEQYF.

Regarding this clone: Other DNA sequences in the same sample also yield this CDR3. The chain carries TRBV9 and TRBJ2-5, with D hard to call. Germline V gene sequence: CDR1 SGDLS, CDR2 YYNGEE. With 0 bases removed from V and 0 bases from J, the gap between germline ends came to 6 bases. This CDR3 has 14 residues. This chain's CDR3 is CASSVGTYQETQYF. CDR3 sequence (DNA): TGTGCCAGCAGCGTAGGGACGTACCAAGAGACCCAGTACTTC.

This chain joins TRBV9 and TRBJ1-1; 9 bases are shared with TRBD1. J was trimmed by 4 bases and V by 0 bases; bases with no gene match: 4. The germline V gene has CDR1 SGDLS and CDR2 YYNGEE. The CDR3 runs 15 residues. The CDR3 protein is CASSVVGDRATEAFF. DNA of the CDR3: TGTGCCAGCAGCGTAGTGGGGGACAGGGCCACTGAAGCTTTCTTT.

The chain is built from TRBV18 and TRBJ2-1; TRBD1 matches 10 bases. V lost 4 bases, J lost 1 base, and 4 bases stayed unmatched. Germline V gene sequence: CDR1 KGHSH, CDR2 LQKENI. This CDR3 has 16 residues. The CDR3 is CASSRQGAVSYNEQFF. The CDR3 nucleotides are TGTGCCAGCTCACGACAGGGGGCAGTTTCCTACAATGAGCAGTTCTTC.

This clone was observed once. Other DNA sequences of this sample code for an identical CDR3. The rearrangement uses TRBV9 and TRBJ2-1, with D hard to call. Germline-derived CDR1 and CDR2 are SGDLS and YYNGEE. The CDR3 has 15 residues. V was cut by 0 bases and J by 1 base, with 8 bases left in between. The chain's CDR3 is CASSVDLGSYNEQFF. CDR3 coding DNA: TGTGCCAGCAGCGTAGATCTTGGGTCCTACAATGAGCAGTTCTTC.

V is TRBV30 and J is TRBJ2-7; D assignment may be TRBD1 or TRBD2 (6 bases each). V was clipped by 4 bases and J by 2 bases, with 15 bases between them. Germline CDR1 reads GTSNPN; CDR2 reads SVGIG (reference sequence). This CDR3 comprises 14 residues. The CDR3 DNA sequence: TGTGCCTGGATGGTGGGGGGCCCTACCTACGAGCAGTACTTC. Its protein product is CAWMVGGPTYEQYF.

A single count supports this clone. The V call is TRBV27, the J call TRBJ2-3, with TRBD2 matching 10 bases. This CDR3 spans 17 amino acids. With V trimmed by 3 bases and J by 3 bases, 9 bases remained unmatched. In germline, CDR1 is MNHEY, CDR2 SMNVEV (reference sequence). The CDR3 region has the DNA TGTGCCAGCAGTTTGTATCTAGCGGGAGTGAGGACAGATACGCAGTATTTT. This encodes CASSLYLAGVRTDTQYF.

The J gene is TRBJ1-1, the V gene TRBV6-4; TRBD1 is a possible D gene (5 bases). Germline loops: CDR1 MRHNA, CDR2 SNTAGT. The germline V and J ends were trimmed by 3 bases and 9 bases, with 14 bases remaining between them. CDR3 length: 13 amino acids. CDR3 protein: CASSEAGGRQAFF. CDR3 nucleotides: TGTGCCAGCAGTGAGGCGGGGGGACGCCAAGCTTTCTTT.

V usage is TRBV4-1 and J usage is TRBJ1-1; D is undetermined. Germline CDR1 reads MGHRA; CDR2 reads YSYEKL. The V end lost 0 bases, the J end lost 3 bases, and 14 bases lay between the germline ends. This CDR3 has 16 amino acids. CDR3 in amino acids: CASSQDWAASHTEAFF. The CDR3, as DNA: TGCGCCAGCAGCCAAGATTGGGCAGCATCCCACACTGAAGCTTTCTTT.

The chain has TRBV28 and TRBJ1-2, with unresolved D. This CDR3 is built from 13 residues. V dropped 1 base and J dropped 4 bases, with 7 bases sitting between them. The germline CDR1 and CDR2 sequences are MDHEN and SYDVKM. Here the CDR3 DNA reads TGTGCCAGCAGTTTATTGCCAGTCTATGGCTACACCTTC. Translation gives CASSLLPVYGYTF.

The chain employs TRBV2 and TRBJ2-1, with 10 bases lining up with TRBD2. Germline V gene sequence: CDR1 SNHLY, CDR2 FYNNEI. The CDR3 is 17 amino acids. The junction had 13 bases not matched to a gene; V was cut back by 4 bases and J by 7 bases. CDR3 sequence reads: CASSAGSGRSNPNEQFF. CDR3 bases: TGTGCCAGCAGTGCGGGTAGCGGGAGGTCTAACCCGAATGAGCAGTTCTTC.

This clone has just a few counts. The V and J genes are TRBV2 and TRBJ1-5; D gene ambiguous. This CDR3 spans 13 amino acids. Germline V gives CDR1 SNHLY, CDR2 FYNNEI. V was trimmed by 3 bases and J by 6 bases, leaving 9 bases between them. The CDR3 DNA follows: TGTGCCAGCAGTGATGTGACCCCTCAGCCCCAGCATTTT. Translating gives CASSDVTPQPQHF.

The chain recombines TRBV30 with TRBJ1-6; D is ambiguous. CDR3 length equals 13 residues. V lost 2 bases, J lost 7 bases, and 9 bases lay in between. CDR1 is GTSNPN, CDR2 SVGIG, per germline (reference sequence). CDR3: CAWSPLGNSPLHF. CDR3 DNA: TGTGCCTGGAGTCCGTTGGGGAATTCACCCCTCCACTTT. Together with reference TRBV30 and TRBJ1-6, the CDR3 gives the full variable domain: SQTIHQWPATLVQPVGSPLSLECTVEGTSNPNLYWYRQAAGRGLQLLFYSVGIGQISSEVPQNLSASRPQDRQFILSSKKLLLSDSGFYLCAWSPLGNSPLHFGNGTRLTVT.

The chain links TRBV10-3 to TRBJ2-3, with a weak D call TRBD2 (6 bases). V lost 4 bases to trimming and J lost 2 bases, with 16 bases between them. The CDR3 loop spans 16 amino acids. Germline-derived CDR1 and CDR2 are ENHRY and SYGVKD. The DNA of the CDR3 is TGTGCCATCAGTGGCTTTGTTAGCGGCGACACAGATACGCAGTATTTT. This encodes CAISGFVSGDTDTQYF.

This clone appeared once. The rearrangement uses TRBV7-8 and TRBJ2-7; TRBD1 agrees at 8 bases. V lost 4 bases and J lost 5; bases outside the gene matches: 10. CDR3 size: 15 residues. Germline V gene lookup returns CDR1 SGHVS and CDR2 FQNEAQ. CDR3 DNA sequence: TGTGCCAGCAGCTCCCACTTGACAGGGGCCGACGAGCAGTACTTC. Translated: CASSSHLTGADEQYF.

The rearrangement links TRBV5-6 to TRBJ1-1; D is possibly TRBD1 (6 bases). V was pared by 1 base and J by 3 bases, with 13 bases between. Germline V gene data show CDR1 as SGHDT and CDR2 as YYEEEE. The CDR3 covers 15 residues. The DNA of the CDR3 is TGTGCCAGCAGCTTGTTCGGGGGCCGGTACACTGAAGCTTTCTTT. Protein: CASSLFGGRYTEAFF.

The rearrangement joins TRBV7-3 to TRBJ2-1, with 7 bases that match TRBD1. CDR1 and CDR2 (germline): SGHTA, FQGTGA. The CDR3 totals 14 residues. The V gene end was trimmed by 4 bases and the J gene end by 6 bases; junction bases not matched to a gene: 6. CDR3 nucleotide sequence: TGTGCCAGCAGCTCCCCGGGACAGTTCAATGAGCAGTTCTTC. Encoded protein: CASSSPGQFNEQFF. Variable domain in full (rest from reference TRBV7-3 and TRBJ2-1): GAGVSQTPSNKVTEKGKYVELRCDPISGHTALYWYRQSLGQGPEFLIYFQGTGAADDSGLPNDRFFAVRPEGSVSTLKIQRTERGDSAVYLCASSSPGQFNEQFFGPGTRLTVL.

The chain links TRBV30 to TRBJ2-3, with D possibly matching TRBD1 (6 bases). V was pared by 5 bases and J by 2 bases, with 14 bases between. Germline V CDR1 and CDR2: GTSNPN, SVGIG (reference sequence). The CDR3 loop spans 14 amino acids. In DNA form, the CDR3 reads TGTGCCTGGCGATCGGACAGAATCACAGATACGCAGTATTTT. Residues: CAWRSDRITDTQYF.

Details on this clone: Other DNA variants within this sample encode the same CDR3. The gene calls are TRBV5-4 and TRBJ2-3; D call uncertain. Trimming shortened V by 4 bases and J by 0 bases, and 12 bases separated the two germline ends. Germline V CDR1 and CDR2: SGHNT, YYREEE (reference sequence). The CDR3 has 15 residues. CDR3 coding DNA: TGTGCCAGCAGCCTAGGCGCCAGCAGCACAGATACGCAGTATTTT. Translated, it gives CASSLGASSTDTQYF.

The rearrangement links TRBV28 to TRBJ2-1; 9 bases agree with TRBD1. This CDR3 spans 16 amino acids. The V gene's germline CDR1 is MDHEN and CDR2 SYDVKM. Unmatched junction bases numbered 11, after V lost 5 bases and J lost 6 bases. CDR3 region: CASSTSGTGIINEQFF. The CDR3 coding sequence is TGTGCCAGCAGTACGTCTGGGACAGGGATAATCAATGAGCAGTTCTTC. Based on the CDR3 plus reference TRBV28 and TRBJ2-1, the full variable domain is DVKVTQSSRYLVKRTGEKVFLECVQDMDHENMFWYRQDPGLGLRLIYFSYDVKMKEKGDIPEGYSVSREKKERFSLILESASTNQTSMYLCASSTSGTGIINEQFFGPGTRLTVL.

The genes are TRBV7-2 and TRBJ2-5; D may be TRBD1 (5 bases). V was trimmed by 5 bases and J by 9 bases, leaving 19 bases between them. The CDR3 consists of 14 residues. Germline CDR1 is SGHTA and CDR2 is FQGNSA. CDR3 sequence reads: CASSPPPGWLSQYF. DNA of the CDR3: TGTGCCAGCAGCCCGCCCCCAGGGTGGTTGTCCCAGTACTTC.